This T cell receptor (beta chain) emerged from a study of blood T cells in healthy people across ages. A sample-barcoded 5' primer and a J-beta primer mix were used in a second PCR of roughly 7 to 11 cycles. TCRdb processed the 5' RACE reads anew with MiXCR; each CDR3 protein has one entry. In the table there are about 690,000 distinct CDR3 sequences, roughly two fifths of which are singletons. This clonotype appeared a few times. In germline, CDR1 is SGHRS, CDR2 YFSETQ. The CDR3 runs to 14 residues. J gave up 7 bases and V 3 bases, and 5 bases lay outside the gene matches. The receptor was isolated from an older man in good health. The chain uses TRBV5-1 and TRBJ2-1, with 9 bases matching TRBD1. The sample comprised blood. The CDR3 reads CASSSGTGLNEQFF. In DNA, the CDR3 is TGCGCCAGCAGCTCAGGGACAGGGTTAAATGAGCAGTTCTTC.